The entry that follows covers one T cell receptor beta chain sequence. As yet, its antigen is unknown. Germline V gene sequence: CDR1 SQVTM, CDR2 ANQGSEA. Trimming left V 0 bases short and J 5 bases short, with 10 bases between. This CDR3 comprises 13 residues. The data stem from a study of T-cell reconstitution after alpha-beta-depleted transplantation in children. Whole-study results and caveats: Reportedly, roughly two months post-transplant, alpha-beta T cells arose from several hundred expanded graft clones.

Unique molecular identifiers were used to barcode this TCRbeta library. One entry per CDR3 protein results from TCRdb running MiXCR on the PCR reads. The table lists 200,000 to 300,000 distinct CDR3 sequences, about 26% of them singletons. This sequence joins TRBV29-1 and TRBJ1-1; possibly TRBD1 for D (5 bases). This sample comprised PBMCs, obtained before TCRalphabeta/CD19-depleted stem cell transplant. The source of this sequence is a girl aged 2 to 10 with Fanconi anemia, due to receive a stem cell transplant. In DNA form, the CDR3 reads TGCAGCGTTGAAGACAGCCGGGGGACTGAAGCTTTCTTT. Translating it yields CSVEDSRGTEAFF.